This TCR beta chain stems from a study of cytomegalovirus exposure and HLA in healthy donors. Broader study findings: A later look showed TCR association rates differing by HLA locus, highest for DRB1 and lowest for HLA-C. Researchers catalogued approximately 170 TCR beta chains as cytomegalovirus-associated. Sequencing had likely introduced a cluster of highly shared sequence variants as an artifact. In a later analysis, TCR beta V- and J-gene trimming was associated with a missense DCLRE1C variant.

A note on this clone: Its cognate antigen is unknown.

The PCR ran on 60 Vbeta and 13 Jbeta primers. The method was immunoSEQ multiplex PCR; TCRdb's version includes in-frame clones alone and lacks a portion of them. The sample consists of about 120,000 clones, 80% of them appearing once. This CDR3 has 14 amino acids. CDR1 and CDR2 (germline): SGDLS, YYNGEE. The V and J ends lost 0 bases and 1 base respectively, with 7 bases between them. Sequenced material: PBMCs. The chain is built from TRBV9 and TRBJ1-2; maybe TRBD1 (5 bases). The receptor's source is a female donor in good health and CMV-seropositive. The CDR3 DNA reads TGTGCCAGCAGCGTAGTGGGGGGTAACTATGGCTACACCTTC. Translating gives CASSVVGGNYGYTF. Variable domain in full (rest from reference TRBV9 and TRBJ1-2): DSGVTQTPKHLITATGQRVTLRCSPRSGDLSVYWYQQSLDQGLQFLIQYYNGEERAKGNILERFSAQQFPDLHSELNLSSLELGDSALYFCASSVVGGNYGYTFGSGTRLTVV.